This TCR beta chain was captured by sequencing in a study of cytomegalovirus exposure and HLA in healthy donors. Note on this clone: Its target is not known.

V was cut by 3 bases and J by 6 bases, with 11 bases left in between. The CDR3 is 13 residues long. CDR1 is MDHEN, CDR2 SYDVKM, per germline. Study-wide results and limits: Listed as cytomegalovirus-associated were 164 TCR beta chains.

Sequenced by immunoSEQ multiplex PCR; TCRdb stores in-frame clones only, minus some. The table has about 150,000 clones, roughly nine tenths seen once. The rearrangement uses TRBV28 and TRBJ1-1; tentative D call: TRBD1 (5 bases). This receptor was taken from a woman aged 18-29 years in good health and CMV-seropositive. The sample was PBMCs. The CDR3 sequence: CASSFRGAAEAFF. The CDR3 DNA is TGTGCCAGCAGTTTTCGCGGGGCGGCTGAAGCTTTCTTT.